This passage covers 8 T cell receptor beta chains from one sample sequenced in a study of blood T cell repertoires in COVID-19. Method: immunoSEQ multiplex PCR; TCRdb's copy keeps in-frame clones and lacks some. The sample contains around 700,000 clones, about 90% of which appear only once. The material sequenced was peripheral blood. These receptors all stem from a woman aged 18-35 years with acute or convalescent COVID-19.

This clone was recorded once. The V gene is TRBV5-8, the J gene TRBJ1-1; D is unresolved. This CDR3 has 12 residues. Germline CDR1 SGHTS, CDR2 YDEGEE. Deletions cut 2 bases from V and 7 bases from J, with 9 bases between. CDR3 amino acids: CASSLWSREAFF. CDR3 sequence (DNA): TGTGCCAGCAGCTTATGGAGCCGTGAAGCTTTCTTT.

The J gene is TRBJ2-7, the V gene TRBV7-8; possible D gene TRBD1, 5 bases. V shed 5 bases and J shed 0 bases, with 11 bases lying between them. This CDR3 has 14 amino acids. Germline V CDR1 and CDR2: SGHVS, FQNEAQ. CDR3 loop: CASSPKRGSYEQYF. The CDR3, as DNA: TGTGCCAGCAGCCCTAAAAGGGGCTCCTACGAGCAGTACTTC.

The chain recombines TRBV18 with TRBJ2-6; a possible D gene is TRBD1 (6 bases). CDR1 and CDR2 (germline): KGHSH, LQKENI. V was trimmed by 4 bases and J by 2 bases, leaving 18 bases between them. This CDR3 comprises 18 residues. This CDR3 is CASSRAGADSPGANVLTF. The DNA of the CDR3 is TGTGCCAGCTCACGAGCAGGGGCCGACTCCCCTGGGGCCAACGTCCTGACTTTC.

The CDR3 protein is CASSLGGPVEQFF. The CDR3 nucleotides read TGTGCCAGCAGTTTAGGGGGGCCGGTTGAGCAGTTCTTC. The chain carries TRBV12-3 or TRBV12-4 and TRBJ2-1, with D perhaps matching TRBD1 (6 bases). Trimming took 1 base from V and 9 from J, leaving 10 bases between them. The CDR3 contains 13 residues.

The genes are TRBV29-1 and TRBJ1-2; no firm D call. The CDR3 spans 11 residues. The V gene's germline CDR1 is SQVTM and CDR2 ANQGSEA. V was cut by 5 bases and J by 5 bases, with 9 bases left in between. The CDR3 is CSVLSGYGYTF. Here the CDR3 DNA reads TGCAGCGTTCTTTCAGGTTATGGCTACACCTTC.

The rearrangement uses TRBV3-1 (or the pseudogene TRBV3-2) and TRBJ1-1; D may be TRBD1 (6 bases). The germline V and J ends were trimmed by 4 bases and 1 base, with 13 bases remaining between them. CDR1 LGHDT and CDR2 YNNKEL come from the germline V gene (reference sequence). This CDR3 contains 15 residues. As DNA, the CDR3 is TGTGCCAGCAGCCTACCGTCAGGGGCGAACACTGAAGCTTTCTTT. This encodes CASSLPSGANTEAFF.

J is TRBJ1-2 and V is TRBV4-3, with D perhaps TRBD1 (5 bases). Looked up from germline, CDR1 is LGHNA and CDR2 is YSLEER. V was pared by 0 bases and J by 8 bases, with 13 bases between. The length of the CDR3 is 14 residues. The CDR3 spells CASSQDQGAWGYTF. CDR3 in DNA: TGCGCCAGCAGCCAAGATCAAGGGGCGTGGGGCTACACCTTC.

A single count supports this clone. The J gene is TRBJ2-3, the V gene TRBV10-3; 8 nucleotides align to TRBD2. The CDR3 length is 16 residues. From germline, CDR1 is ENHRY and CDR2 SYGVKD. The trim removed 2 bases at V and 4 bases at J, leaving 8 bases unmatched. The CDR3 DNA reads as TGTGCCATCAGTGAGACGAACGGGGGGGCCGCAGATACGCAGTATTTT. Translation gives CAISETNGGAADTQYF.